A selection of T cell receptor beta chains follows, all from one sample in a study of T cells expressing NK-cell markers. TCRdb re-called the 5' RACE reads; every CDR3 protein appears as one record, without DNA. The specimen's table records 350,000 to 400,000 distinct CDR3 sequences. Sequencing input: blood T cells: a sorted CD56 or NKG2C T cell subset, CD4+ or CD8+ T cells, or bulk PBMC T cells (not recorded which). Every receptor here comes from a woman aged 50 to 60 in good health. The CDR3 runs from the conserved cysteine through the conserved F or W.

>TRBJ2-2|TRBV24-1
CATSNGTSGIVGELFF
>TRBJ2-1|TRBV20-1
CSALSGSPIYEQFF
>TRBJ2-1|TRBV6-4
CASSEGEHNEQFF
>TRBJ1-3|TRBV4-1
CASSQDPGIRRNTIYF
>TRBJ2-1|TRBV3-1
CASRAHRGPYNEQFF
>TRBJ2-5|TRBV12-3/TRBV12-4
CASRRSSGSVETQYF
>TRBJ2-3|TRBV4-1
CASRPRESTDTQYF
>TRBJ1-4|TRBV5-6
CASSFSAMTAATNEKLFF
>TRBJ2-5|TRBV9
CASTREGTSGSIGGGTQYF
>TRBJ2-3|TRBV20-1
CSARDRLAGVKDTQYF
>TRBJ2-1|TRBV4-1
CASSHPLAGNEQFF
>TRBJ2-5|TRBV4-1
CASSPEWGTGNRLKTQYF
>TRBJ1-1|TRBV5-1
CASSARPGQGNTEAFF
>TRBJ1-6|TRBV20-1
CSASSQGAPLGTPLHF
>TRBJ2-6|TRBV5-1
CASSLAAGANVLTF
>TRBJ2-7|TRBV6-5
CASNLQGGRQYF
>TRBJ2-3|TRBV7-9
CASSHTSGREPQYF
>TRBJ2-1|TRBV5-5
CASSPGLMAGYNEQFF
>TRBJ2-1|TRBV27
CASSSRGLAGGLPYNEQFF
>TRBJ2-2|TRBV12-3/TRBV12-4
CASSLEARAGLTGELFF
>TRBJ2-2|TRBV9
CASGRDTNTGELFF
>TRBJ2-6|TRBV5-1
CASSLEGVSGANVLTF
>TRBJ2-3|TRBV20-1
CSARAGWPDTQYF
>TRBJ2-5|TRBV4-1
CASSQEPGQGSETQYF
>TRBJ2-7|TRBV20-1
CSATDFQYEQYF
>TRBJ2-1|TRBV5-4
CASSLERSVNEQFF